These 11 T cell receptor beta chains were all obtained from the same sample, sequenced in a study of cytomegalovirus exposure and HLA in healthy donors. PCR involved 60 Vbeta and 13 Jbeta primers. Some clones are missing from TCRdb's copy, which holds only in-frame ones; the method was immunoSEQ multiplex PCR. In the table there are fewer than 200,000 clones, more than 60% of which are singletons. Sequenced input: PBMCs. These receptors originate from a male donor in good health and CMV-seronegative.

This chain links TRBV2 with TRBJ2-3; D call uncertain. Trimming removed 3 bases from V and 1 base from J, with 8 bases in between. CDR1 is SNHLY, CDR2 FYNNEI, per germline. CDR3 length: 14 amino acids. The CDR3 is CASSDPRGTDTQYF. CDR3 nucleotides: TGTGCCAGCAGTGATCCTCGAGGCACAGATACGCAGTATTTT.

This clone was recorded many times. This chain links TRBV25-1 with TRBJ2-5; perhaps TRBD1 as D (6 bases). The V and J ends lost 4 bases and 0 bases respectively, with 15 bases between them. CDR1 and CDR2 (germline): MGHDK, SYGVNS. This CDR3 has 16 residues. In DNA, the CDR3 is TGTGCCAGCAGTGCCAACAGGGATTCCTACCAAGAGACCCAGTACTTC. This sequence encodes CASSANRDSYQETQYF.

This clone has only a few counts. The chain employs TRBV5-1 and TRBJ2-3; 8 nucleotides align to TRBD2. V shed 5 bases and J 3 bases; nucleotides not matched to a gene: 5. This CDR3 region has 14 residues. The V gene's germline CDR1 is SGHRS and CDR2 YFSETQ. CDR3 amino acids: CASSRTSRTDTQYF. The CDR3, as DNA: TGCGCCAGCAGTCGGACTAGCAGAACAGATACGCAGTATTTT.

This clone was detected only a few times. The chain uses TRBV7-6 and TRBJ2-1; 8 bases agree with TRBD2. Germline V gene data show CDR1 as SGHVS and CDR2 as FNYEAQ. V lost 0 bases to trimming and J lost 3 bases; unmatched junction nucleotides: 7. This CDR3 has 17 residues. CDR3 nucleotides: TGTGCCAGCAGCTTAGCTCCCGGGGGGGGTAACTACAATGAGCAGTTCTTC. Translated: CASSLAPGGGNYNEQFF.

The rearrangement uses TRBV19 and TRBJ1-5; 8 bases match TRBD1. V was pared by 5 bases and J by 0 bases, with 9 bases of the junction left unmatched. There are 17 residues in the CDR3. Germline V gene sequence: CDR1 LNHDA, CDR2 SQIVND (reference sequence). In nucleotides, the CDR3 is TGTGCCAGTAGTGGACCGGGACAGGTCAATAGCAATCAGCCCCAGCATTTT. Protein product: CASSGPGQVNSNQPQHF.

The count of this clone is one. J is TRBJ1-6 and V is TRBV5-1, with D maybe TRBD1 (5 bases). Germline loops: CDR1 SGHRS, CDR2 YFSETQ. The CDR3 is 14 amino acids. Deletions cut 4 bases from V and 7 bases from J, with 12 bases between. The CDR3 protein is CASSPGRGNSPLHF. The CDR3 bases are TGCGCCAGCAGCCCGGGACGGGGGAATTCACCCCTCCACTTT.

The sample holds a few counts of this clone. The V and J genes are TRBV2 and TRBJ1-5; D uncertain. Trimming cost V 6 bases and J 9 bases, with 12 bases left between them. Germline V lookup: CDR1 SNHLY, CDR2 FYNNEI. CDR3 length equals 12 residues. CDR3 sequence (DNA): TGTGCCAGCAGGGGCCTTTCGCGGCCCCAGCATTTT. Translated, it gives CASRGLSRPQHF. Filled out from reference TRBV2 and TRBJ1-5, the complete variable domain reads EPEVTQTPSHQVTQMGQEVILRCVPISNHLYFYWYRQILGQKVEFLVSFYNNEISEKSEIFDDQFSVERPDGSNFTLKIRSTKLEDSAMYFCASRGLSRPQHFGDGTRLSIL.

On this clone: Other DNA sequences in this specimen translate into the identical CDR3. V and J are TRBV6-6 and TRBJ2-7; D not certain. CDR1 and CDR2 from the germline V gene are MNHNY and SVGAGI (reference sequence). V lost 4 bases and J lost 4, with 5 bases in between. The CDR3 runs 11 residues. The DNA for the CDR3 is TGTGCCAGCAGTTCAGCGTACGAGCAGTACTTC. As protein: CASSSAYEQYF.

The chain carries TRBV2 and TRBJ1-3, with 8 positions matching TRBD1. Germline CDR1 reads SNHLY; CDR2 reads FYNNEI. Germline trimming cut 5 bases from V and 4 bases from J; bases unmatched to any gene: 4. This CDR3 has 14 amino acids. CDR3 region: CASSQGASGNTIYF. DNA for the CDR3: TGTGCCAGCAGTCAGGGGGCGTCAGGAAACACCATATATTTT.

The V call is TRBV7-2, the J call TRBJ2-5; 7 nucleotides agree with TRBD1. The CDR3 runs 14 residues. V shed 1 base, J shed 3 bases, and the junction held 2 bases outside the gene matches. Per germline, CDR1 SGHTA and CDR2 FQGNSA. CDR3: CASSLGQGKETQYF. CDR3 sequence (DNA): TGTGCCAGCAGCTTAGGACAGGGTAAAGAGACCCAGTACTTC.

Comments on this clone: Other DNA variants within this sample encode the same CDR3. The rearrangement joins TRBV6-5 to TRBJ2-3; D not certain. This CDR3 comprises 13 residues. Germline CDR1 and CDR2: MNHEY and SVGAGI. V lost 5 bases to trimming and J lost 1 base, with 7 bases between them. The CDR3: CASSEPGTDTQYF. The DNA of the CDR3 is TGTGCCAGCAGTGAGCCGGGCACAGATACGCAGTATTTT.